Detailed here is one T cell receptor beta chain. This entry is derived from a study of blood T cell repertoires in COVID-19. Here immunoSEQ multiplex PCR was the method, and the copy in TCRdb shows in-frame clones only, minus some. The sample shows approximately 500,000 clones, 70% to 90% of them seen only once. V gave up 4 bases and J gave up 8 bases, with 12 bases separating them. CDR3 size: 12 residues. Germline V CDR1 and CDR2: SGDLS, YYNGEE. The TCR originated in a woman aged 45 to 65 with COVID-19, enrolled during active disease. This chain uses TRBV9 with TRBJ1-2; D is unresolved. The sample consisted of peripheral blood. CDR3 loop: CASSPRSKGYTF. The CDR3 DNA reads TGTGCCAGCAGCCCACGGAGCAAGGGCTACACCTTC. The entire variable domain, with the rest obtained from reference TRBV9 and TRBJ1-2, is as follows: DSGVTQTPKHLITATGQRVTLRCSPRSGDLSVYWYQQSLDQGLQFLIQYYNGEERAKGNILERFSAQQFPDLHSELNLSSLELGDSALYFCASSPRSKGYTFGSGTRLTVV.